Here is one TCR beta chain with its context. Only in-frame clones appear in the TCRdb table, and some are missing; sequencing was by immunoSEQ multiplex PCR. This table has some 150,000 clones, about 84% appearing once. The data were taken from a study of blood T cell repertoires in COVID-19. After removal of 3 bases from V and 3 bases from J, the junction contained 3 bases not matched to a gene. CDR1 is SGHTA and CDR2 is FQGNSA in the germline V gene. CDR3 length equals 14 residues. The sequence derives from a man in his 60s with active or convalescent COVID-19. The V gene is TRBV7-2, the J gene TRBJ2-7, with 9 bases that match TRBD2. The sequencing sample was made of peripheral blood. The CDR3 DNA reads as TGTGCCAGCAGCTTTACTAGCGGGTTCTACGAGCAGTACTTC. Its translation: CASSFTSGFYEQYF.